These T cell receptor beta chains were read from a single sample in a study of Tregs in tolerant kidney transplant recipients. Which antigens these TCRs recognize remains unknown. Some clones are missing from TCRdb's copy, which holds only in-frame ones; the method was immunoSEQ multiplex PCR. The profile shows 6,500 to 10,000 clones, 45% to 55% of them singletons. Sequenced input: CD4+ T cells from blood cultured with allogeneic cells. These receptors were collected from a human donor in good health. Each CDR3 is given with its conserved first and last residue. D genes are given only for firm matches. Rows may omit the clone size; those that give it use once, few, many or a size class.

clone_size,v_call,d_call,j_call,cdr3_nt,cdr3_aa
NA,TRBV6-6,NA,TRBJ2-1,TGTGCCAGCACCCCCGACCGGGACGCCCGTAAGTTCTTC,CASTPDRDARKFF
medium-sized,TRBV7-2,NA,TRBJ1-5,TGTGCCAGCAGCTTGGCTGGGAACAGCAATCAGCCCCAGCATTTT,CASSLAGNSNQPQHF
once,TRBV5-1,TRBD2,TRBJ2-7,TGCGCCAGCAGCCTCGGACTAGGACCCTACGAGCAGTACTTC,CASSLGLGPYEQYF
NA,TRBV29-1,NA,TRBJ1-2,TGCAGCGTTGTGAAGGCTAACTATGGCTACACCTTC,CSVVKANYGYTF
NA,TRBV5-6,TRBD1,TRBJ2-7,TGTGCCAGCAGCCTGGGACAGGGGGTCAACGAGCAGTACTTC,CASSLGQGVNEQYF
medium-sized,TRBV21-1,NA,TRBJ1-1,TGTGCCAGCAGCAATCCGGCGATAATGAACACTGAAGCTTTCTTT,CASSNPAIMNTEAFF
medium-sized,TRBV7-6,TRBD1,TRBJ2-7,TGTGCCAGCAGCTTGGAAACGGGACAGGCCACCTACGAGCAGTACTTC,CASSLETGQATYEQYF
medium-sized,TRBV6-5,TRBD1,TRBJ1-2,TGTGCCAGCAGTTACCTTCCTGGGACAGGGCACTATGGCTACACCTTC,CASSYLPGTGHYGYTF
NA,TRBV7-3,NA,TRBJ1-1,TGTGCCAGCAGCCCTTTACTAGGACAGAACACTGAAGCTTTCTTT,CASSPLLGQNTEAFF
NA,TRBV20-1,NA,TRBJ2-5,TGCAGTGCTAGAGAGAGTAAGACCCAGTACTTC,CSARESKTQYF
once,TRBV7-2,NA,TRBJ2-2,TGTGCCAGCAGCTTAGAGGGAGGTAGCACCGGGGAGCTGTTTTTT,CASSLEGGSTGELFF
NA,TRBV27,NA,TRBJ2-7,TGTGCCAGCAGTCCCCTCCCGATGGGGGCGAGGGAGCAGTACTTC,CASSPLPMGAREQYF
NA,TRBV19,NA,TRBJ1-6,TGTGCCAGTCAAACGTGGGGGGGCGGGGGTAATTCACCCCTCCACTTT,CASQTWGGGGNSPLHF
few,TRBV5-5,NA,TRBJ2-7,TGTGCCAGCAGCTTGGTGCTAGGGCCTCAGTACTTC,CASSLVLGPQYF
few,TRBV9,NA,TRBJ1-6,TGTGCCAGCAGCGTAGAGCAGATGCTCAATTCACCCCTCCACTTT,CASSVEQMLNSPLHF
NA,TRBV7-4,NA,TRBJ2-7,TGTGCCAGCAGCTTCACTAGCCGTAGCTCCTACGAGCAGTACTTC,CASSFTSRSSYEQYF
NA,TRBV19,NA,TRBJ2-1,TGTGCCAGTAGTATTCAGGGGGGAGTAAATGAGCAGTTCTTC,CASSIQGGVNEQFF
medium-sized,TRBV18,NA,TRBJ2-6,TGTGCCAGCTCACGTGGCGGGGCCAACGTCCTGACTTTC,CASSRGGANVLTF
NA,TRBV28,NA,TRBJ1-2,TGTGCCAGCAGTTCGGCGGTTCTATATGGCTACACCTTC,CASSSAVLYGYTF
few,TRBV6-5,TRBD1,TRBJ1-5,TGTGCCAGCAGCCGGACAGGGTCTTATCAGCCCCAGCATTTT,CASSRTGSYQPQHF
few,TRBV10-2,NA,TRBJ2-7,TGCGCCAGCAGTGGGCAGGGAACCCACGAGCAGTACTTC,CASSGQGTHEQYF
NA,TRBV4-1,NA,TRBJ1-2,TGCGCCAGCAGCCAAGATTGGAGAGGTGACTATGGCTACACCTTC,CASSQDWRGDYGYTF
NA,TRBV7-2,NA,TRBJ1-1,TGTGCCAGCAGCCGGGGACCGTTGAACACTGAAGCTTTCTTT,CASSRGPLNTEAFF
NA,TRBV6-5,NA,TRBJ1-1,TGTGCCAGCACCTATCAGGGAGGGGAAACTGAAGCTTTCTTT,CASTYQGGETEAFF
few,TRBV4-3,NA,TRBJ1-5,TGCGCCAGCAGCCAATGGGCGAATCAGCCCCAGCATTTT,CASSQWANQPQHF
NA,TRBV6-6,TRBD1,TRBJ1-2,TGTGCCAGTTTCAGGGGGCCCTATGGCTACACCTTC,CASFRGPYGYTF
few,TRBV7-9,TRBD1,TRBJ1-2,TGTGCCAGCAGCTTCGGGACAGGGGGCTTGGCCTATGGCTACACCTTC,CASSFGTGGLAYGYTF
NA,TRBV5-5,NA,TRBJ1-5,TGTGCCAGCAGCTTGGCGGGGGGACAGCCCCAGCATTTT,CASSLAGGQPQHF
NA,TRBV11-2,NA,TRBJ2-1,TGTGCCAGCAGCTATTACGGGACTGGGCACAATGAGCAGTTCTTC,CASSYYGTGHNEQFF
medium-sized,TRBV11-3,NA,TRBJ1-1,TGTGCCAGCAGCTTGCGGCCACTGAACACTGAAGCTTTCTTT,CASSLRPLNTEAFF
few,TRBV5-1,TRBD2,TRBJ2-5,TGCGCCAGCAGCTTTTTAATAGCGGGGGGGCGAGAGACCCAGTACTTC,CASSFLIAGGRETQYF
NA,TRBV4-1,NA,TRBJ1-5,TGTGCCAGCAGTCTCGACATGGGCAATCAGCCCCAGCATTTT,CASSLDMGNQPQHF
NA,TRBV7-2,NA,TRBJ2-5,TGTGCCAGCAGCTTATACGGCCGCAGGACGGAGACCCAGTACTTC,CASSLYGRRTETQYF
NA,TRBV29-1,TRBD1,TRBJ1-6,TGCAGCGTCCAAGACAGGGGAGGGTCACCCCTCCACTTT,CSVQDRGGSPLHF